This T cell receptor (beta chain) appears in the sequencing data of a study of blood T cells in healthy people across ages. Study at large: About one barcoded TCR beta cDNA was captured per two T cells. Study-level points and caveats: One million T cells yielded diversity estimates that were considered underestimates.

Sample donors were healthy Caucasian individuals that came from Russia, aged about 6 to 100. With respect to this clonotype: Antigen specificity is unknown.

Looked up from germline, CDR1 is MNHEY and CDR2 is SVGAGI. The germline V and J ends were trimmed by 4 bases and 4 bases, with 13 bases remaining between them. This CDR3 region has 14 residues. A sample-barcoded 5' primer and a J-beta primer mix were used in a second PCR of roughly 6 to 12 cycles. TCRdb reprocessed the 5' RACE reads with MiXCR, giving one entry per CDR3 protein. The sample includes about 780,000 distinct CDR3 sequences, more than 35% seen only once; the top ten take about a sixth. Sequencing input: blood. This clonotype was obtained from a man at least 80 years old in good health. V is TRBV6-5 and J is TRBJ1-2; perhaps TRBD1 as D (5 bases). The DNA of the CDR3 is TGTGCCAGCAGTTTGTTCCCCGGGGCCTATGGCTACACCTTC. Protein sequence: CASSLFPGAYGYTF.